The entry below describes one T cell receptor (beta chain). This receptor's antigen is unknown. The input lacks base qualities; no much larger clone sits a single base away. The cohort included 25 to 35 patients with locally advanced or metastatic urothelial carcinoma who were treated at Memorial Sloan Kettering on a trial protocol. Peripheral blood mononuclear cells were collected pretreatment and during treatment, with between 1 and 8 total time points per patient. The Qiagen DNeasy Blood extraction kit was used to purify genomic DNA from total PBMCs and tumor samples. PBMCs were collected pretreatment and during treatment, and were isolated and stored as previously described. Synthetic TCR analog templates were spiked into each PCR to estimate absolute template abundance from read counts. TCRbeta CDR3 regions were amplified from genomic DNA with bias-controlled V and J gene primers using the immunoSEQ assay. Rearranged TCRbeta segments were sequenced at approximately 20X coverage. The paper's processing steps were these. Sequencing errors were corrected by clustering and CDR3s were annotated against IMGT to assign V, D and J genes. Out-of-frame and stop-codon sequences were excluded, and only productive TCRbeta rearrangements were used in downstream analyses. Clonality was calculated as one minus the Shannon entropy normalized by the log of the number of unique productive sequences. Fisher's exact test with Benjamini-Hochberg correction, at a threshold of adjusted p below 0.01, was used to find clones that differed between time points or between blood and tumor. TCRdb took over this immuneACCESS table, retaining in-frame rearrangements with V and J assigned. Such tables are incomplete; in checked studies, under half of the missing clones stem from an unresolved V gene, and the remainder is unexplained. That table gives V, J and clone size, and the DNA gave D and trimming. This sample comprises around 25,000 clones, roughly 85% of them detected only once. Jointly, the top ten make up 2.5% to 3.5% of the sample.

This sample was included in a study of PD-L1 blockade in urothelial cancer (dated by TCRdb to 2016 to 2017). As for the study more broadly: Every patient began therapy in the mid-2010s and was given atezolizumab 1,200 mg intravenously every 3 weeks. The study was an exploratory multi-omic analysis of somatic, immune and clinical correlates of response to PD-L1 blockade with atezolizumab in urothelial cancer. Blood samples gave median yields of approximately 130,000 T cells and 82,636 unique TCRs, along with a median clonality of approximately 0.08. TCR sequencing covered pretreatment tumor samples and matched, serially collected peripheral blood taken before and after atezolizumab treatment. In the same patients who had TCR sequencing, pretreatment tumors also underwent whole exome sequencing and RNA sequencing. Durable clinical benefit meant progression-free survival longer than 6 months, and TCR features were also tested against progression-free and overall survival. Durable clinical benefit was achieved by nine patients but not by the remaining 20. Blood samples were analyzed at 3 weeks after treatment start (second dose) and at 6 weeks after treatment start. About 90% of the roughly 29 patients were males with bladder-origin urothelial cancer, and about 60% of the 29 reported a prior smoking history. Pretreatment blood TCR-seq was available for about 27 patients, at least one posttreatment blood collection was obtained for 24 patients, and tumor TCR-seq was available for 24 patients. Patients had an ECOG performance status of 0 or 1 and had received between 0 and 3 prior chemotherapy regimens. The paper as a whole reports these results and caveats: Improved progression-free and overall survival was associated with having pretreatment peripheral blood TCR clonality below the median. Because the sample size was small (n of about 30) and many exploratory analyses were performed, the results are intended to be hypothesis-generating. Patients with durable benefit showed greater expansion of tumor-associated TCR clones in peripheral blood 3 weeks after starting treatment (n of about 20, p = 0.022).

CDR1 SGHDT and CDR2 YYEEEE are derived from the germline V gene. Measured from the cysteine to the phenylalanine, the CDR3 is 15 residues long. Left in the record is the CDR3 DNA by itself, 45 bases read in frame from the first base. For this chain, trimming is 4 bases at the V end and 6 bases at the J end, and the number of junction bases without a gene match is 10. This sequence originates from a man aged 50-59 years with urothelial cancer. This sample comprised PBMCs, obtained around atezolizumab (anti-PD-L1) treatment. The rearranged segments are TRBV5-6 and TRBJ1-5, and 7 junctional nucleotides match TRBD1. This receptor carries the CDR3 CASSLRGGLVQPQHF. The DNA sequence is given as TGTGCCAGCAGCCTCCGAGGGGGCCTGGTTCAGCCCCAGCATTTT.